The 28 T cell receptor beta chains listed next were all sequenced from one sample in a study of naive and memory T cell subsets. Four PCR rounds used nested alpha and beta constant region primers plus the SP2 primer. From the 5' RACE reads, TCRdb called clonotypes with MiXCR, one entry per CDR3 protein. The profile shows 45,000 to 55,000 distinct CDR3 sequences, 4.7% of them singletons. TCR cDNA received a 3' ligated oligonucleotide that carried a UMI. Receptor source: a female donor in good health.

This clonotype was observed many times. The CDR3 loop is CSAETSGKGNEQFF. Written as DNA, the CDR3 is TGCAGTGCTGAGACTAGCGGGAAGGGCAATGAGCAGTTCTTC. The genes are TRBV20-1 and TRBJ2-1; 11 bases are a match to TRBD2. J lost 6 bases, V lost 5 bases, and 6 bases had no gene match. CDR3 length equals 14 residues. The germline V gene has CDR1 DFQATT and CDR2 SNEGSKA (reference sequence).

Ten or more counts support this clonotype. The V call is TRBV6-5, the J call TRBJ1-2; unclear D gene. Trimming left V 2 bases short and J 1 base short, with 8 bases between. The germline V gene encodes CDR1 MNHEY and CDR2 SVGAGI. The CDR3 spans 14 residues. The CDR3 sequence is CASSYRVDNYGYTF. The CDR3 region has the DNA TGTGCCAGCAGTTACAGGGTTGATAACTATGGCTACACCTTC.

In this sample, this clonotype turned up many times. CDR3 sequence (DNA): TGCAGTGCTAGCCGGGACACTAACACTGAAGCTTTCTTT. Its translation: CSASRDTNTEAFF. The gene calls are TRBV20-1 and TRBJ1-1; D might be TRBD1 (6 bases). Germline V gives CDR1 DFQATT, CDR2 SNEGSKA (reference sequence). The CDR3 is 13 residues long. The V end lost 3 bases, the J end lost 2 bases, and 10 bases lay between the germline ends.

The sample holds many counts of this clonotype. J is TRBJ2-7 and V is TRBV29-1, with TRBD2 matching over 9 bases. The CDR3 runs 14 residues. Germline CDR1 and CDR2: SQVTM and ANQGSEA. The V and J ends lost 6 bases and 5 bases, in that order; junction bases with no gene match: 11. CDR3: CSVAPSGIGNEQYF. CDR3 bases: TGCAGCGTCGCCCCTAGCGGGATAGGCAACGAGCAGTACTTC.

This clonotype showed up many times. The chain is built from TRBV2 and TRBJ2-7; D is possibly TRBD1 (5 bases). The CDR3 loop spans 11 amino acids. The germline gives CDR1 SNHLY, CDR2 FYNNEI. V was clipped by 8 bases and J by 4 bases, with 9 bases between them. CDR3: CASGAWYEQYF. The CDR3 DNA follows: TGTGCCAGCGGGGCTTGGTACGAGCAGTACTTC.

This clonotype was detected only a few times. The chain combines TRBV19 with TRBJ2-1; 9 bases align to TRBD2. J gave up 0 bases and V 6 bases, and 6 bases lay outside the gene matches. Germline values: CDR1 LNHDA, CDR2 SQIVND (reference sequence). The CDR3 extends over 16 amino acids. This CDR3 is CASSPVAGDSYNEQFF. CDR3 sequence (DNA): TGTGCCAGTAGCCCGGTAGCGGGAGACTCCTACAATGAGCAGTTCTTC.

This clonotype has at least ten counts. J is TRBJ2-1 and V is TRBV29-1; D remains unclear. The ends were cut back, 5 bases at V and 4 bases at J, with 9 bases in the middle. The CDR3 has 12 residues. Looked up from germline, CDR1 is SQVTM and CDR2 is ANQGSEA. The CDR3 coding sequence is TGCAGCGTTCGCCAGGTTTACAATGAGCAGTTCTTC. Translation gives CSVRQVYNEQFF.

This clonotype has ten or more counts. V usage is TRBV18 and J usage is TRBJ1-5, with 8 bases that match TRBD1. Trimming took 2 bases from V and 7 from J; bases not matched to a gene: 7. Germline CDR1 KGHSH, CDR2 LQKENI. The length of the CDR3 is 15 residues. The CDR3 sequence: CASSPTGGDGQPQHF. CDR3 sequence (DNA): TGTGCCAGCTCACCAACAGGGGGGGATGGCCAGCCCCAGCATTTT.

In this sample, this clonotype turned up many times. The chain uses TRBV7-8 and TRBJ1-1; 12 bases are a match to TRBD1. Germline CDR1 and CDR2: SGHVS and FQNEAQ. This CDR3 has 16 residues. J was trimmed by 4 bases and V by 5 bases; bases with no gene match: 8. This CDR3 is CASSVPGQGASTEAFF. CDR3 nucleotides: TGTGCCAGCAGCGTACCGGGACAGGGGGCCAGCACTGAAGCTTTCTTT.

This clonotype was seen more than once but under ten times. The V and J genes are TRBV6-5 and TRBJ1-1; 7 positions agree with TRBD1. Germline V gene lookup returns CDR1 MNHEY and CDR2 SVGAGI. V dropped 0 bases and J dropped 7; count of bases not matched to a gene: 2. This CDR3 comprises 13 residues. The CDR3 sequence is CASSYSGQIEAFF. Written as DNA, the CDR3 is TGTGCCAGCAGTTACTCGGGACAGATTGAAGCTTTCTTT.

This clonotype appeared many times. The chain couples TRBV12-3 or TRBV12-4 to TRBJ2-1, with TRBD1 matching over 9 bases. V shed 7 bases and J 4 bases; nucleotides not matched to a gene: 5. This CDR3 is built from 14 residues. The CDR3 bases are TGTGCCAGCATTCCGGGACAGGGTTACAATGAGCAGTTCTTC. Translating it yields CASIPGQGYNEQFF.

There are many counts of this clonotype. The chain couples TRBV27 to TRBJ2-7; D ambiguous. Germline V lookup: CDR1 MNHEY, CDR2 SMNVEV (reference sequence). The CDR3 runs 16 residues. Trimming cost V 6 bases and J 0 bases, with 18 bases left between them. CDR3 coding DNA: TGTGCCAGCAGCCAGGTACCGGGTCATGCCTCCTACGAGCAGTACTTC. Protein product: CASSQVPGHASYEQYF.

The chain is built from TRBV28 and TRBJ2-3; TRBD2 agrees at 8 bases. Germline V gene data show CDR1 as MDHEN and CDR2 as SYDVKM. Germline trimming cut 6 bases from V and 6 bases from J; bases unmatched to any gene: 14. This CDR3 spans 16 amino acids. The CDR3 protein is CASSLSGKGGYDTQYF. CDR3 sequence (DNA): TGTGCCAGCAGCCTTAGCGGGAAGGGGGGATATGATACGCAGTATTTT.

This clonotype was detected only a few times. V gene TRBV20-1 combines with J gene TRBJ2-7; 10 nucleotides align to TRBD1. The CDR3 extends over 15 amino acids. Losses at the gene ends were 0 bases for V and 6 bases for J; bases not matched to a gene: 8. Per germline, CDR1 DFQATT and CDR2 SNEGSKA (reference sequence). The CDR3 DNA follows: TGCAGTGCTAGAGATTCCGGGACAGGGGCCCGCGAGCAGTACTTC. Translated: CSARDSGTGAREQYF.

At least ten counts were recorded for this clonotype. The V gene is TRBV9, the J gene TRBJ2-3, with 7 bases lining up with TRBD1. This CDR3 is 15 amino acids long. After removal of 3 bases from V and 6 bases from J, the junction contained 10 bases not matched to a gene. Germline V gene lookup returns CDR1 SGDLS and CDR2 YYNGEE. The CDR3 DNA reads TGTGCCAGCAGCGACCGGACAGGACCCCGGGATACGCAGTATTTT. Its translation: CASSDRTGPRDTQYF.

This clonotype was seen many times. The V and J genes are TRBV6-5 and TRBJ2-7; no clear D gene. The CDR3 spans 12 residues. V shed 2 bases and J shed 5 bases, with 7 bases lying between them. Germline CDR1 and CDR2: MNHEY and SVGAGI. CDR3 in DNA: TGTGCCAGCAGTTACAATGTTGACGAGCAGTACTTC. This encodes CASSYNVDEQYF.

There are many counts of this clonotype. The chain links TRBV12-3 or TRBV12-4 to TRBJ2-7; D call uncertain. This CDR3 has 15 residues. Trimming shortened V by 5 bases and J by 0 bases, and 14 bases separated the two germline ends. CDR3 in DNA: TGTGCCAGCAGTCCTACGGGTCAGAGCTCCTACGAGCAGTACTTC. Encoded protein: CASSPTGQSSYEQYF.

Many counts were recorded for this clonotype. The rearrangement uses TRBV29-1 and TRBJ2-2; 7 bases map to TRBD1. Germline V gene data show CDR1 as SQVTM and CDR2 as ANQGSEA. Germline trimming cut 7 bases from V and 2 bases from J; bases unmatched to any gene: 4. This CDR3 region has 13 residues. The CDR3 sequence: CSARGSNTGELFF. Here the CDR3 DNA reads TGCAGCGCCAGGGGGTCCAACACCGGGGAGCTGTTTTTT.

This clonotype has at least ten counts. The gene calls are TRBV28 and TRBJ1-5; D is uncertain. Germline values: CDR1 MDHEN, CDR2 SYDVKM. The CDR3 is 15 residues long. V lost 4 bases to trimming and J lost 3 bases, with 13 bases between them. The CDR3 DNA reads as TGTGCCAGCAGTTCCCCGGCCAGACCCAATCAGCCCCAGCATTTT. Its protein is CASSSPARPNQPQHF.

The genes are TRBV27 and TRBJ2-6, with 10 bases identical to TRBD1. Germline CDR1 and CDR2: MNHEY and SMNVEV (reference sequence). The CDR3 loop spans 19 amino acids. The trim removed 5 bases at V and 1 base at J, leaving 11 bases unmatched. The CDR3 bases are TGTGCCAGCAGTCCGGGACAGGGGACACTTACTTCTGGGGCCAACGTCCTGACTTTC. Protein product: CASSPGQGTLTSGANVLTF.

Worth noting for this clonotype: A much bigger clone sits one base away, suggesting this may be a read error. The DNA of the CDR3 is TGTGCCAGCAGAGGACCTGGGGCTAGCCGTTCCCACACCGGGGAGCTGTTTTTT. As protein: CASRGPGASRSHTGELFF. The chain combines TRBV7-3 with TRBJ2-2; D may match TRBD1 or TRBD2 (5 bases each). V gave up 6 bases and J gave up 3 bases, with 23 bases separating them. CDR3 length: 18 residues. Per the germline V gene, CDR1 is SGHTA and CDR2 is FQGTGA.

This clonotype appeared many times. The chain has TRBV20-1 and TRBJ2-7, with D possibly TRBD2 on 5 matching bases. Trimming took 3 bases from V and 7 from J, leaving 22 bases between them. This CDR3 spans 15 amino acids. Germline V lookup: CDR1 DFQATT, CDR2 SNEGSKA (reference sequence). This CDR3 reads CSARRAGVQLREQYF. The CDR3 DNA follows: TGCAGTGCTAGGCGAGCCGGGGTCCAACTGCGGGAGCAGTACTTC.

This clonotype showed up many times. The rearrangement joins TRBV20-1 to TRBJ2-5, with D perhaps being TRBD1 or TRBD2 (5 bases each). Germline CDR1 is DFQATT and CDR2 is SNEGSKA (reference sequence). The CDR3 extends over 12 amino acids. Trimming cost V 6 bases and J 3 bases, with 11 bases left between them. DNA for the CDR3: TGCAGTGCAATGGGACGGAAAGAGACCCAGTACTTC. Translated: CSAMGRKETQYF.

The sample holds many counts of this clonotype. The V gene is TRBV24-1, the J gene TRBJ2-1; the match to TRBD2 covers 7 bases. J gave up 1 base and V 1 base, and 3 bases lay outside the gene matches. The CDR3 is 16 residues long. CDR1 KGHDR and CDR2 SFDVKD come from the germline V gene. This CDR3 reads CATSDLSGGSYNEQFF. The CDR3 coding sequence is TGTGCCACCAGTGATTTATCGGGGGGTTCCTACAATGAGCAGTTCTTC.

This clonotype was seen ten or more times. The chain combines TRBV6-1 with TRBJ2-1; 11 bases map to TRBD2. Trimming at V came to 5 bases and at J to 4 bases, leaving 7 bases not matched to a gene. Germline-derived CDR1 and CDR2 are MNHNS and SASEGT. The CDR3 contains 16 residues. In nucleotides, the CDR3 is TGTGCCAGCAGTCCCCTTACTAGCGGGAGATACAATGAGCAGTTCTTC. Encoded protein: CASSPLTSGRYNEQFF.

The sample holds many counts of this clonotype. The rearrangement links TRBV12-3 or TRBV12-4 to TRBJ2-4; D might be TRBD2 (6 bases). V was cut by 4 bases and J by 0 bases, with 16 bases left in between. The CDR3 spans 17 residues. The CDR3 region has the DNA TGTGCCAGCAGTTCGTCCTGGGGCGGGATAGCCAAAAACATTCAGTACTTC. Protein product: CASSSSWGGIAKNIQYF.

To note about this clonotype: It may be a read error: a sequence one base away is much more abundant. CDR3 in DNA: TGTGCCACCCGGACTAGCGGGCTTGCGAACACCAGGGAGCTGTTTTTT. Protein sequence: CATRTSGLANTRELFF. The chain is built from TRBV28 and TRBJ2-2; 11 positions match TRBD2. CDR1 MDHEN and CDR2 SYDVKM come from the germline V gene. The CDR3 consists of 16 residues.

This clonotype was recorded at least ten times. The gene calls are TRBV7-9 and TRBJ2-7, with TRBD1 matching over 9 bases. Germline V CDR1 and CDR2: SEHNR, FQNEAQ (reference sequence). Losses at the gene ends were 5 bases for V and 6 bases for J; bases not matched to a gene: 14. CDR3 length: 16 amino acids. The CDR3 nucleotides read TGTGCCAGCAGCCCAAGTGGGGACAGGGTTGCCGGCGAGCAGTACTTC. Translated: CASSPSGDRVAGEQYF.